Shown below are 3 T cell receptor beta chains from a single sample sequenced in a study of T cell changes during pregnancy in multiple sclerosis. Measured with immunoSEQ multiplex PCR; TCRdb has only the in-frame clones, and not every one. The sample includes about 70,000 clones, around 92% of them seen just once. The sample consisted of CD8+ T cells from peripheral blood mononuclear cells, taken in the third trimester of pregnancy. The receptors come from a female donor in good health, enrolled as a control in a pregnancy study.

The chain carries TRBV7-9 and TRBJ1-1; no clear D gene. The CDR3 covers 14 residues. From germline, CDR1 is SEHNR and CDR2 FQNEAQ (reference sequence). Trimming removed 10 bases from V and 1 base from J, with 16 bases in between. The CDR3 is CATPPPQQNTEAFF. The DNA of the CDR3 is TGTGCCACTCCACCCCCACAACAGAACACTGAAGCTTTCTTT.

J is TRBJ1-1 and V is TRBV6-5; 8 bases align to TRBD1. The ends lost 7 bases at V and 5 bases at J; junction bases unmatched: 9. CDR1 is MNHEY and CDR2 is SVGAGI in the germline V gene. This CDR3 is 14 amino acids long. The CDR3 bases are TGTGCCAGCACCGACGGACAGGGCTCGACTGAAGCTTTCTTT. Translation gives CASTDGQGSTEAFF.

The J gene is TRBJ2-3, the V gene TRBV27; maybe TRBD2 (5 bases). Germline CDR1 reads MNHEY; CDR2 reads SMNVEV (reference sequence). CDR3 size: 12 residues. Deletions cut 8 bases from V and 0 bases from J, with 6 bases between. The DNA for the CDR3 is TGTGCCAGCGGGAGTAGCACAGATACGCAGTATTTT. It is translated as CASGSSTDTQYF.